This T cell receptor beta chain was documented in a study of cytomegalovirus exposure and HLA in healthy donors. The CDR3 covers 12 residues. CDR1 and CDR2 (germline): MDHEN, SYDVKM. The ends lost 5 bases at V and 5 bases at J; junction bases unmatched: 0. To note about this clone: The antigen is undetermined.

Study results and caveats: Reportedly, cytomegalovirus status was diagnosed with high sensitivity and specificity. It was approximately 150 TCR beta chains that were listed as cytomegalovirus-associated.

This PCR relied on a set of 60 Vbeta primers and 13 Jbeta primers. Repertoires were generated with immunoSEQ multiplex PCR, while TCRdb's copy carries only in-frame clones and drops some. Of about 140,000 clones in the sample, 80% to 90% are singletons; the top ten hold approximately 4%. Specimen: PBMCs. The V call is TRBV28, the J call TRBJ1-5; TRBD1 agrees at 7 bases. The sequence was obtained from a woman aged 40 to 55 in good health and CMV-seropositive. This CDR3 reads CASSQGDQPQHF. In DNA, the CDR3 is TGTGCCAGCAGTCAGGGGGATCAGCCCCAGCATTTT.